The rows below give T cell receptor beta chains drawn from one sample of a study of blood T cell repertoires in COVID-19. Assay used: immunoSEQ multiplex PCR; TCRdb lists only in-frame clones, some missing. The repertoire consists of nearly 300,000 clones, with under 90% occurring once and the leading ten covering less than 3.5%. Sequencing was done on a sample of PBMCs or T cells enriched from blood (not recorded which). These TCRs come from a woman between 50 and 59 years old who had been exposed to COVID-19. The CDR3 runs from the conserved cysteine through the conserved F or W. Fields, in order: V gene, CDR3 length, D gene, clone size, J gene, CDR3 protein, CDR3 DNA. D genes are given only for firm matches. Size values are once, few and many counts, or a class for expanded clones, and some rows have none.

V: TRBV15; length: 16; D: -; size: -; J: TRBJ1-4; CDR3: CATSRGSGATNEKLFF; DNA: TGTGCCACCAGCAGGGGTTCGGGAGCAACTAATGAAAAACTGTTTTTT
V: TRBV10-3; length: 14; D: TRBD1; size: -; J: TRBJ2-1; CDR3: CAIKGQGSYNEQFF; DNA: TGTGCCATCAAAGGACAGGGTTCCTACAATGAGCAGTTCTTC
V: TRBV6-5; length: 11; D: -; size: -; J: TRBJ2-3; CDR3: CASSQADTQYF; DNA: TGTGCCAGCAGTCAGGCCGATACGCAGTATTTT
V: TRBV7-8; length: 19; D: TRBD1; size: -; J: TRBJ1-6; CDR3: CASSLVLGPGTGENSPLHF; DNA: TGTGCCAGCAGCTTAGTTCTAGGACCTGGGACAGGGGAAAATTCACCCCTCCACTTT
V: TRBV29-1; length: 15; D: TRBD1; size: -; J: TRBJ2-7; CDR3: CSVEEPDRGLREQYF; DNA: TGCAGCGTTGAAGAGCCGGACAGGGGGCTGAGGGAGCAGTACTTC
V: TRBV4-1; length: 16; D: TRBD2; size: -; J: TRBJ2-3; CDR3: CASSQGDSGGLNTQYF; DNA: TGCGCCAGCAGCCAAGGCGATAGCGGGGGGCTAAATACGCAGTATTTT
V: TRBV7-9; length: 14; D: TRBD1; size: -; J: TRBJ1-2; CDR3: CASSGGQGDYGYTF; DNA: TGTGCCAGCTCAGGGGGACAGGGAGACTATGGCTACACCTTC
V: TRBV5-1; length: 15; D: TRBD1; size: -; J: TRBJ2-7; CDR3: CASSSGQAVSYEQYF; DNA: TGCGCCAGCAGCTCCGGACAGGCAGTCTCCTACGAGCAGTACTTC
V: TRBV28; length: 13; D: TRBD1; size: -; J: TRBJ1-2; CDR3: CASSKDRGRGYTF; DNA: TGTGCCAGCAGCAAGGACAGGGGGCGAGGCTACACCTTC
V: TRBV10-3; length: 13; D: TRBD2; size: -; J: TRBJ2-7; CDR3: CATSGTTYYEQYF; DNA: TGTGCCACCTCCGGGACTACCTACTACGAGCAGTACTTC
V: TRBV2; length: 17; D: TRBD1; size: -; J: TRBJ2-7; CDR3: CASSRLRPGQGAHEQYF; DNA: TGTGCCAGCAGTCGGCTAAGACCGGGACAGGGGGCCCACGAGCAGTACTTC
V: TRBV19; length: 15; D: -; size: -; J: TRBJ1-1; CDR3: CASSISSGDGTEAFF; DNA: TGTGCCAGTAGTATTAGCTCAGGGGACGGCACTGAAGCTTTCTTT
V: TRBV4-1; length: 15; D: TRBD2; size: -; J: TRBJ2-1; CDR3: CASSQMGLAVNEQFF; DNA: TGCGCCAGCAGCCAAATGGGACTAGCCGTCAATGAGCAGTTCTTC
V: TRBV12-3/TRBV12-4; length: 11; D: -; size: -; J: TRBJ1-2; CDR3: CASSTSGGYTF; DNA: TGTGCCAGCAGCACGAGCGGGGGCTACACCTTC
V: TRBV5-1; length: 14; D: TRBD1; size: -; J: TRBJ1-4; CDR3: CASSLRTGGEKLFF; DNA: TGCGCCAGCAGTCTCCGGACAGGGGGAGAAAAACTGTTTTTT
V: TRBV7-2; length: 13; D: -; size: -; J: TRBJ1-3; CDR3: CASSSRGGNTIYF; DNA: TGTGCCAGCAGCTCCAGGGGTGGAAACACCATATATTTT
V: TRBV18; length: 16; D: -; size: few; J: TRBJ1-6; CDR3: CASSLQESSYNSPLHF; DNA: TGTGCCAGCTCATTACAGGAGAGCTCCTATAATTCACCCCTCCACTTT
V: TRBV27; length: 14; D: -; size: -; J: TRBJ1-4; CDR3: CASRITGTVEKLFF; DNA: TGTGCCAGCAGGATTACAGGGACGGTTGAAAAACTGTTTTTT
V: TRBV4-2; length: 17; D: TRBD1; size: -; J: TRBJ1-4; CDR3: CASSPPRSGTGIEKLFF; DNA: TGTGCCAGCAGCCCCCCTCGTTCCGGGACAGGGATTGAAAAACTGTTTTTT
V: TRBV27; length: 15; D: TRBD2; size: -; J: TRBJ2-3; CDR3: CASRPTSGGVDTQYF; DNA: TGTGCCAGCAGACCGACTAGCGGGGGGGTCGATACGCAGTATTTT
V: TRBV5-4; length: 14; D: TRBD1; size: -; J: TRBJ1-1; CDR3: CASSWGQGGTEAFF; DNA: TGTGCCAGCAGCTGGGGACAGGGAGGTACTGAAGCTTTCTTT
V: TRBV28; length: 12; D: -; size: -; J: TRBJ2-1; CDR3: CSRELLGDEQFF; DNA: TGTTCGAGGGAGCTCCTAGGCGATGAGCAGTTCTTC
V: TRBV19; length: 16; D: TRBD1; size: -; J: TRBJ2-7; CDR3: CASSTGEPHRGREQYF; DNA: TGTGCCAGTAGTACAGGGGAGCCCCACAGGGGGCGCGAGCAGTACTTC
V: TRBV7-2; length: 17; D: TRBD2; size: -; J: TRBJ2-1; CDR3: CASSLQAGPSSYNEQFF; DNA: TGTGCCAGCAGCTTACAAGCGGGGCCCAGCTCCTACAATGAGCAGTTCTTC
V: TRBV3-1/TRBV3-2; length: 16; D: -; size: -; J: TRBJ2-3; CDR3: CASSRRSGDTTDTQYF; DNA: TGTGCCAGCAGCCGGAGATCAGGGGACACCACAGATACGCAGTATTTT
V: TRBV18; length: 15; D: TRBD1; size: -; J: TRBJ1-3; CDR3: CASSPDRGLGNTIYF; DNA: TGTGCCAGCTCACCGGACAGGGGGCTTGGAAACACCATATATTTT
V: TRBV7-6; length: 17; D: TRBD2; size: -; J: TRBJ2-2; CDR3: CASSLLLAGGSVGELFF; DNA: TGTGCCAGCAGCTTATTACTAGCGGGGGGGTCCGTCGGGGAGCTGTTTTTT
V: TRBV4-1; length: 17; D: TRBD1; size: -; J: TRBJ2-5; CDR3: CASSQAIDRGLQETQYF; DNA: TGCGCCAGCAGCCAAGCAATCGACAGGGGCCTTCAAGAGACCCAGTACTTC
V: TRBV27; length: 14; D: -; size: -; J: TRBJ2-3; CDR3: CASSRQSSTDTQYF; DNA: TGTGCCAGCAGTCGACAAAGCAGCACAGATACGCAGTATTTT
V: TRBV20-1; length: 11; D: -; size: -; J: TRBJ1-1; CDR3: CSARVDTEAFF; DNA: TGCAGTGCTAGAGTCGACACTGAAGCTTTCTTT
V: TRBV27; length: 17; D: TRBD1; size: -; J: TRBJ1-2; CDR3: CASSLYSGQGANYGYTF; DNA: TGTGCCAGCAGTTTATACTCGGGACAGGGAGCTAACTATGGCTACACCTTC
V: TRBV21-1; length: 18; D: -; size: few; J: TRBJ1-1; CDR3: CASSRRTAGPPWNTEAFF; DNA: TGTGCCAGCAGCCGTCGGACAGCCGGGCCCCCTTGGAACACTGAAGCTTTCTTT
V: TRBV6-5; length: 14; D: TRBD1; size: -; J: TRBJ1-6; CDR3: CASRSGGSNSPLHF; DNA: TGTGCCAGCAGGTCAGGGGGCAGTAATTCACCCCTCCACTTT
V: TRBV7-8; length: 14; D: TRBD1; size: once; J: TRBJ1-2; CDR3: CASSRDSRTMGYTF; DNA: TGTGCCAGCAGCCGGGACAGTAGAACTATGGGCTACACCTTC
V: TRBV11-1; length: 14; D: TRBD1; size: once; J: TRBJ1-2; CDR3: CASSAGDRHYGYTF; DNA: TGTGCCAGCAGCGCCGGGGACAGGCACTATGGCTACACCTTC
V: TRBV14; length: 13; D: -; size: once; J: TRBJ1-1; CDR3: CASSRVGQTEAFF; DNA: TGTGCCAGCAGCCGCGTGGGCCAAACAGAAGCTTTCTTT
V: TRBV5-1; length: 13; D: -; size: -; J: TRBJ1-5; CDR3: CASSLPPGQPQHF; DNA: TGCGCCAGCAGCTTACCTCCGGGGCAGCCCCAGCATTTT
V: TRBV28; length: 16; D: TRBD1; size: -; J: TRBJ1-5; CDR3: CASSRQGRTSNQPQHF; DNA: TGTGCCAGCAGTAGACAGGGCCGTACGAGCAATCAGCCCCAGCATTTT
V: TRBV5-4; length: 18; D: TRBD2; size: -; J: TRBJ2-5; CDR3: CASSLGLAGAPLQETQYF; DNA: TGTGCCAGCAGCCTCGGACTAGCGGGGGCGCCACTCCAAGAGACCCAGTACTTC
V: TRBV28; length: 18; D: TRBD1; size: -; J: TRBJ2-3; CDR3: CASSLSDRRRLPTDTQYF; DNA: TGTGCCAGCAGTTTATCGGACAGGAGGAGATTACCCACAGATACGCAGTATTTT
V: TRBV3-1/TRBV3-2; length: 16; D: TRBD1; size: -; J: TRBJ2-7; CDR3: CASSHLTTGGGLEQYF; DNA: TGTGCCAGCAGCCATCTTACGACAGGGGGGGGACTCGAGCAGTACTTC
V: TRBV7-9; length: 11; D: TRBD1; size: -; J: TRBJ1-4; CDR3: CASSQGQRWFF; DNA: TGTGCCAGCAGCCAGGGACAGAGGTGGTTTTTT
V: TRBV30; length: 13; D: -; size: -; J: TRBJ1-1; CDR3: CAWNLGGNTEAFF; DNA: TGTGCCTGGAACCTGGGGGGGAACACTGAAGCTTTCTTT
V: TRBV12-3/TRBV12-4; length: 11; D: -; size: -; J: TRBJ2-1; CDR3: CASLGGNEQFF; DNA: TGTGCCAGTCTAGGGGGTAATGAGCAGTTCTTC
V: TRBV14; length: 15; D: TRBD2; size: -; J: TRBJ2-3; CDR3: CASSQELGLLNTQYF; DNA: TGTGCCAGCAGCCAAGAGCTGGGACTACTCAATACGCAGTATTTT
V: TRBV5-4; length: 13; D: TRBD1; size: -; J: TRBJ2-7; CDR3: CASSKPGGYEQYF; DNA: TGTGCCAGCAGCAAACCAGGGGGCTACGAGCAGTACTTC
V: TRBV10-3; length: 15; D: -; size: -; J: TRBJ2-3; CDR3: CAISEYGEPTDTQYF; DNA: TGTGCCATCAGTGAGTATGGGGAGCCCACAGATACGCAGTATTTT